Sequencing of this T cell receptor beta chain was carried out in a study of T-cell reconstitution after alpha-beta-depleted transplantation in children (dated by TCRdb to about 2016). Broadly, across the study: T-cell immune reconstitution after TCRalphabeta/CD19-depleted allogeneic hematopoietic cell transplantation in children was quantitatively tracked in the study by means of TCR repertoire profiling.

Library prep was done by PCR. The sample was run on an Illumina HiSeq 2500. To normalize quantification of the TCRbeta repertoire, the TCR libraries were built with molecular barcoding that relied on unique molecular identifiers. The public sequencing data were trimmed at Q25 with fastp and processed into clonotypes with MiXCR by TCRdb, which kept only in-frame beta chains. CDR3 protein sequences are deduplicated, and each keeps its most common genes and DNA. Here the sample has approximately 240,000 distinct CDR3 sequences; about 9.5% occur a single time. 5.5% to 8% of the sample rests with the top ten. Here V drops 5 bases and J drops 0 bases, and the junction holds 5 bases not matched to any gene. The CDR3, cysteine through phenylalanine, is 16 amino acids long. Solely the CDR3 DNA is kept, with 48 bases framed from the first base. CDR1 is given as SGHRS and CDR2 as YFSETQ, both from the germline V gene.

Note on this clonotype: Its antigen remains undetermined. Base qualities are missing; no much larger clone stands one base away.

This TCR was recovered from a human donor who donated a stem cell graft to a child with acute lymphoblastic leukemia. The V and J segments used are TRBV5-1 and TRBJ2-2; 9 bases in the junction line up with TRBD1. Sequencing used PBMCs from the stem cell graft donor, obtained from the stem cell graft. The DNA sequence reads TGCGCCAGCAGGTCCGGGACAGGGTCGAACACCGGGGAGCTGTTTTTT. This is translated as CASRSGTGSNTGELFF.